Sequencing of this T cell receptor beta chain was carried out in a study of radiotherapy plus CTLA-4 blockade in lung cancer. Generated by immunoSEQ multiplex PCR, the TCRdb table keeps only in-frame clones and is missing some. Of 55,000 or so clones in the sample, approximately 82% were seen once. Unmatched junction bases numbered 13, after V lost 8 bases and J lost 8 bases. Germline V gives CDR1 SNHLY, CDR2 FYNNEI. The CDR3 is 14 amino acids. The chain combines TRBV2 with TRBJ2-3, with TRBD2 matching over 7 bases. The source is a human donor with non-small cell lung cancer whose response to radiotherapy plus ipilimumab could not be evaluated. The specimen comprised peripheral blood, sampled from a patient treated with radiotherapy plus ipilimumab. The CDR3 sequence is CASLGGGRGSTQYF. The CDR3 DNA follows: TGTGCCAGCCTGGGCGGGGGACGTGGGAGTACGCAGTATTTT.